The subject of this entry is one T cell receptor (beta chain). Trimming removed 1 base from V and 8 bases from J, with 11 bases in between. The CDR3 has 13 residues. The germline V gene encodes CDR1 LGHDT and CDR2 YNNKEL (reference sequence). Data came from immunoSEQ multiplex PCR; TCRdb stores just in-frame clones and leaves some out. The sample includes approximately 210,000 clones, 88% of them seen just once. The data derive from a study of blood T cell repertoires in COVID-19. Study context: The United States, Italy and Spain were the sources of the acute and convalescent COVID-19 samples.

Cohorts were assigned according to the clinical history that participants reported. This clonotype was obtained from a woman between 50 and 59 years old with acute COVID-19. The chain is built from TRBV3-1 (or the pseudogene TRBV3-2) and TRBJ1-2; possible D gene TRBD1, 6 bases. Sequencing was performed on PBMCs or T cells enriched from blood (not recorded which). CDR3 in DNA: TGTGCCAGCAGCCAAGGGGGGCTAGGCGGCTACACCTTC. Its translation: CASSQGGLGGYTF.